A selection of T cell receptor beta chains follows, all from one sample in a study of technical replicates of blood from a handful of donors. Data came from immunoSEQ multiplex PCR; TCRdb stores just in-frame clones and leaves some out. The table lists approximately 97,000 clones, roughly 95% of them singletons, with roughly 0.35% in the top ten. The sample taken for sequencing was T cells isolated from PBMCs. These receptor sequences come from a human donor in good health. The CDR3 runs from the conserved cysteine through the conserved F or W. A D gene is named only where the DNA matches it firmly. A clone size is listed for some rows: how often the clone was seen (once, few, many), or a class if it is expanded.

TRBV5-1	21	NA	TRBJ2-7	TRBD2	CASSLGYLTGTSGRAIFEQYF	TGCGCCAGCAGCCTCGGATATCTAACCGGGACTAGCGGGAGGGCCATATTCGAGCAGTACTTC
TRBV19	14	NA	TRBJ2-3	TRBD2	CASSTGTRSDTQYF	TGTGCCAGTAGTACCGGGACTAGGTCAGATACGCAGTATTTT
TRBV30	13	few	TRBJ2-1	NA	CAWSVDNANEQFF	TGTGCCTGGAGTGTAGACAACGCGAATGAGCAGTTCTTC
TRBV2	11	once	TRBJ1-1	NA	CASKGGTEAFF	TGTGCCAGCAAGGGAGGGACTGAAGCTTTCTTT
TRBV29-1	15	NA	TRBJ2-7	TRBD2	CSVEGALAGGGEQYF	TGCAGCGTTGAAGGGGCCCTAGCGGGGGGGGGCGAGCAGTACTTC
TRBV5-4	16	NA	TRBJ1-2	NA	CASSEALQGDLYGYTF	TGTGCCAGCAGCGAGGCCTTACAGGGCGACCTTTATGGCTACACCTTC
TRBV7-2	14	NA	TRBJ1-1	NA	CASSLELPNTEAFF	TGTGCCAGCAGCTTAGAGCTCCCGAACACTGAAGCTTTCTTT
TRBV28	16	NA	TRBJ1-1	NA	CASSPGGEGRDTEAFF	TGTGCCAGCAGCCCCGGGGGGGAGGGGAGAGACACTGAAGCTTTCTTT
TRBV19	14	NA	TRBJ1-1	TRBD1	CASSINRGDTEAFF	TGTGCCAGTAGTATAAACAGGGGAGACACTGAAGCTTTCTTT
TRBV6-1	15	NA	TRBJ2-6	NA	CASSSTRAGANVLTF	TGTGCCAGCAGTTCGACGCGGGCTGGGGCCAACGTCCTGACTTTC
TRBV30	14	NA	TRBJ2-7	NA	CAWSVGQTSYEQYF	TGTGCCTGGAGTGTAGGACAGACCTCCTACGAGCAGTACTTC
TRBV6-1	13	NA	TRBJ2-1	NA	CASTDPRLGEQFF	TGTGCCAGCACTGACCCCCGCCTCGGTGAGCAGTTCTTC
TRBV21-1	20	NA	TRBJ2-1	NA	CASSKEGRDRGLSSYNEQFF	TGTGCCAGCAGCAAAGAAGGCCGGGACAGGGGGTTAAGCTCCTACAATGAGCAGTTCTTC
TRBV7-9	14	NA	TRBJ2-2	NA	CASSLSLNTGELFF	TGTGCCAGCAGCTTATCCTTGAACACCGGGGAGCTGTTTTTT
TRBV6-1	14	NA	TRBJ1-5	NA	CASSEAGGVQPQHF	TGTGCCAGCAGTGAAGCTGGGGGGGTTCAGCCCCAGCATTTT
TRBV28	11	NA	TRBJ1-2	TRBD1	CASTTGDGYTF	TGTGCCAGCACGACAGGGGATGGCTACACCTTC
TRBV7-8	14	NA	TRBJ1-5	NA	CASSLSRGNQPQHF	TGTGCCAGCAGCTTATCCAGGGGCAATCAGCCCCAGCATTTT
TRBV7-3	14	NA	TRBJ2-2	NA	CASSLTLNTGELFF	TGTGCCAGCAGCTTAACCTTGAACACCGGGGAGCTGTTTTTT
TRBV18	15	NA	TRBJ2-7	TRBD2	CASSPLTSGTYEQYF	TGTGCCAGCTCACCACTGACTAGCGGGACCTACGAGCAGTACTTC
TRBV15	15	NA	TRBJ2-1	TRBD2	CATSGRGGLAGGQFF	TGTGCCACCAGCGGACGGGGGGGACTAGCGGGAGGGCAGTTCTTC
TRBV7-2	14	NA	TRBJ2-7	TRBD2	CASSLEAGDYEQYF	TGTGCCAGCAGCTTAGAAGCGGGAGATTACGAGCAGTACTTC
TRBV6-5	15	NA	TRBJ1-5	TRBD1	CASSYSGTGDQPQHF	TGTGCCAGCAGTTACTCCGGGACAGGGGATCAGCCCCAGCATTTT
TRBV7-2	14	NA	TRBJ2-7	NA	CAIRGGYMTYEQYF	TGTGCCATCCGGGGTGGTTATATGACCTACGAGCAGTACTTC
TRBV2	14	once	TRBJ2-2	NA	CASNQRGTSGELFF	TGTGCCAGCAACCAAAGAGGAACATCCGGGGAGCTGTTTTTT
TRBV10-3	15	NA	TRBJ2-1	TRBD2	CAISFSGSIHNEQFF	TGTGCCATCAGCTTTAGCGGGAGTATCCACAATGAGCAGTTCTTC
TRBV28	17	NA	TRBJ2-6	NA	CASSKDFLSSGANVLTF	TGTGCCAGCAGCAAGGACTTTTTGAGCTCTGGGGCCAACGTCCTGACTTTC
TRBV27	20	NA	TRBJ2-2	TRBD2	CASSLSKTLLADANTGELFF	TGTGCCAGCAGTTTATCGAAGACATTACTAGCGGACGCGAACACCGGGGAGCTGTTTTTT
TRBV4-2	15	NA	TRBJ2-3	TRBD2	CASSGGGRSTDTQYF	TGTGCCAGCAGCGGTGGCGGGAGGAGCACAGATACGCAGTATTTT
TRBV5-6	14	NA	TRBJ2-7	TRBD1	CASSPGTGFYEQYF	TGTGCCAGCAGCCCCGGGACAGGCTTTTACGAGCAGTACTTC
TRBV29-1	15	NA	TRBJ2-7	TRBD1	CSVSPGGPLTYEQYF	TGCAGCGTTTCCCCAGGGGGACCGCTTACCTACGAGCAGTACTTC